This TCR beta chain originates from a study of blood T cell repertoires in COVID-19. Sequencing was performed with immunoSEQ multiplex PCR; in TCRdb, only in-frame clones are kept and a portion is missing. The sample shows 150,000 or so clones, around 80% of them seen only once. The CDR3 has 16 residues. Germline lookup yields CDR1 KGHSH and CDR2 LQKENI. Trimming pared 3 bases from V and 4 bases from J, leaving 18 bases between. The TCR was taken from a woman aged 80 or over with acute or convalescent COVID-19. Input material: peripheral blood. This sequence joins TRBV18 and TRBJ2-5, with a tentative D call TRBD1 (6 bases). The CDR3 here is CASSPISDSTGETQYF. The CDR3 coding sequence is TGTGCCAGCTCACCGATCTCGGACAGTACAGGAGAGACCCAGTACTTC.